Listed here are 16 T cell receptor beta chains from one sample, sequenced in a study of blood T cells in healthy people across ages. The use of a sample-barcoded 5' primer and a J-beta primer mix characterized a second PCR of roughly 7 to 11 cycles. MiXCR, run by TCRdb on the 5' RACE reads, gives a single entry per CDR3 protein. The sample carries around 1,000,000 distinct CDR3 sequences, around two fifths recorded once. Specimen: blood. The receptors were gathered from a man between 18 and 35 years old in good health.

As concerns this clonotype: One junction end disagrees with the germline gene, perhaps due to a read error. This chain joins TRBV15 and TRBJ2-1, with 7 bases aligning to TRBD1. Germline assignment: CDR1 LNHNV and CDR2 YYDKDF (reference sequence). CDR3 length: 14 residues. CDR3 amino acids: CATSPDRLNKEQFF. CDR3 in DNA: TGTGCCACCAGCCCGGACAGGCTTAACAAGGAGCAGTTCTTC.

CDR3 sequence: CASSPERVQGHEKLFF. The CDR3 coding sequence is TGCGCCAGCAGCCCCGAAAGGGTACAGGGTCATGAAAAACTGTTTTTT. This chain uses TRBV4-3 with TRBJ1-4, with a weak D call TRBD1 (6 bases). CDR1 LGHNA and CDR2 YSLEER come from the germline V gene. The CDR3 consists of 16 residues. Trimming shortened V by 4 bases and J by 6 bases, and 18 bases separated the two germline ends.

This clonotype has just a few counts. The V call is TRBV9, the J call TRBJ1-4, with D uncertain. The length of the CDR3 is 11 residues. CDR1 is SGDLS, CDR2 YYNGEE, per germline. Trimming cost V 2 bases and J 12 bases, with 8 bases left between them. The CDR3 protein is CASSVGRELFF. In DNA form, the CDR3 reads TGTGCCAGCAGCGTCGGCCGGGAACTGTTTTTT.

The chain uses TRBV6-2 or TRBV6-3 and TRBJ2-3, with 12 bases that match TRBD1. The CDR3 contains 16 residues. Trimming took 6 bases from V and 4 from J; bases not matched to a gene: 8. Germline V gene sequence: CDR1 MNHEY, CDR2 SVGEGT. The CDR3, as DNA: TGTGCCAGCAGCTCAACCGGGACAGGGGGCCCAGATACGCAGTATTTT. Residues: CASSSTGTGGPDTQYF.

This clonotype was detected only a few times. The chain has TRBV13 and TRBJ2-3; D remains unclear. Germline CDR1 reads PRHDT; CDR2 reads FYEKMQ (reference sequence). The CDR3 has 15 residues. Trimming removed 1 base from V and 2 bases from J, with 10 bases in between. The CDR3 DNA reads TGTGCCAGCAGCTTAGAGAGCACCACCACAGATACGCAGTATTTT. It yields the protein CASSLESTTTDTQYF.

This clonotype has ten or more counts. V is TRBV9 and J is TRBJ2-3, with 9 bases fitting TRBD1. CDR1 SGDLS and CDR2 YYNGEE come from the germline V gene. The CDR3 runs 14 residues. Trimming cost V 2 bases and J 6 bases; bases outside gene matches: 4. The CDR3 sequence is CASSVAQGADTQYF. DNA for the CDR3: TGTGCCAGCAGCGTCGCACAGGGGGCTGATACGCAGTATTTT.

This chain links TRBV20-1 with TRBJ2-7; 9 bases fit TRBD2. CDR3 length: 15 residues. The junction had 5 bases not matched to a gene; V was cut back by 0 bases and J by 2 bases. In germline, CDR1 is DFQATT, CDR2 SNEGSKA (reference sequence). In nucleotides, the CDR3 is TGCAGTGCTAGAGAAGTGACTAGCGGTACCTACGAGCAGTACTTC. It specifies CSAREVTSGTYEQYF.

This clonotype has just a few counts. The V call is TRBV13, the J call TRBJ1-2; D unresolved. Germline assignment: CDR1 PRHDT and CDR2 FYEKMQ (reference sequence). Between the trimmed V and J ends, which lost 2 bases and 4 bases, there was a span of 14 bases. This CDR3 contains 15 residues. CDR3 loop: CASSLFMGGPYGYTF. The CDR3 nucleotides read TGTGCCAGCAGCTTATTTATGGGCGGACCCTATGGCTACACCTTC.

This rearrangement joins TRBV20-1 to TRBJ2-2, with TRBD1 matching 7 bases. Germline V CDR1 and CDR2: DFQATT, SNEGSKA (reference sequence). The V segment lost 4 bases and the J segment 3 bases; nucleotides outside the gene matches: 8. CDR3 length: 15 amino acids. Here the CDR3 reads CSATAGTEDTGELFF. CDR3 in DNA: TGCAGTGCTACCGCCGGGACAGAAGACACCGGGGAGCTGTTTTTT.

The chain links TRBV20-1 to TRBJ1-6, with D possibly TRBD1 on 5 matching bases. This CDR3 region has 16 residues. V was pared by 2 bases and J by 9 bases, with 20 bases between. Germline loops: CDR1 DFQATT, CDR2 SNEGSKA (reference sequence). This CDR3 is CSARPPLREGGSPLHF. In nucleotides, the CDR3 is TGCAGTGCTAGACCCCCACTCAGGGAAGGAGGTTCACCCCTCCACTTT.

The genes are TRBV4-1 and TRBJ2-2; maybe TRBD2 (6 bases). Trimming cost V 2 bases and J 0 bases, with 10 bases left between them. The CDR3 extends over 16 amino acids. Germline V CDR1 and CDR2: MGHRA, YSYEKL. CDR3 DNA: TGCGCCAGCAGCCAATCGGCGGGACCGAACACCGGGGAGCTGTTTTTT. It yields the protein CASSQSAGPNTGELFF.

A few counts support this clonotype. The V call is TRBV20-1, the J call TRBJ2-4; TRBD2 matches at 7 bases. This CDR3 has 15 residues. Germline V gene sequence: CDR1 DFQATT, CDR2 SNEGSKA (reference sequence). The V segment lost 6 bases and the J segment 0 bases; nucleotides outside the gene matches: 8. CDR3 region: CSARPRGVAKNIQYF. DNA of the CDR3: TGCAGTGCCCGACCTCGGGGGGTAGCCAAAAACATTCAGTACTTC.

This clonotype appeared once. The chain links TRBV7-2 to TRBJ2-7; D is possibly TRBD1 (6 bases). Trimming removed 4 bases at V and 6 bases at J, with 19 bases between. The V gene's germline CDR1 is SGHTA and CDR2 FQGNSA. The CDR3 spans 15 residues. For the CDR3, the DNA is TGTGCCAGCAGCTACCACGACACACAGGGTCGCGAGCAGTACTTC. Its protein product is CASSYHDTQGREQYF. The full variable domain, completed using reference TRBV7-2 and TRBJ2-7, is GAGVSQSPSNKVTEKGKDVELRCDPISGHTALYWYRQSLGQGLEFLIYFQGNSAPDKSGLPSDRFSAERTGGSVSTLTIQRTQQEDSAVYLCASSYHDTQGREQYFGPGTRLTVT.

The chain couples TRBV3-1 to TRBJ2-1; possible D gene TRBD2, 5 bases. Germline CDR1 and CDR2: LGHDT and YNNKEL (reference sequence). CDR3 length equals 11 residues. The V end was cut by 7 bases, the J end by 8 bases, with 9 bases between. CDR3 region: CASKGSHEQFF. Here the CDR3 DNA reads TGTGCCAGCAAAGGGAGCCATGAGCAGTTCTTC.

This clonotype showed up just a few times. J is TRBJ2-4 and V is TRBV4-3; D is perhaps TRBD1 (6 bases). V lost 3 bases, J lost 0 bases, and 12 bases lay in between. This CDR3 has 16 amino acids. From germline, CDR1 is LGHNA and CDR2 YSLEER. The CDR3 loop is CASSQGAEEAKNIQYF. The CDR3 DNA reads TGCGCCAGCAGCCAGGGGGCGGAGGAAGCCAAAAACATTCAGTACTTC.

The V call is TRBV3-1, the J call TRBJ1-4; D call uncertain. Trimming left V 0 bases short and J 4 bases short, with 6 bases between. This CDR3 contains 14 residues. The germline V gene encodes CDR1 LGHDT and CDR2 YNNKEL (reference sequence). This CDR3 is CASSQDSHNEKLFF. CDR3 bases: TGTGCCAGCAGCCAAGACAGCCATAATGAAAAACTGTTTTTT.